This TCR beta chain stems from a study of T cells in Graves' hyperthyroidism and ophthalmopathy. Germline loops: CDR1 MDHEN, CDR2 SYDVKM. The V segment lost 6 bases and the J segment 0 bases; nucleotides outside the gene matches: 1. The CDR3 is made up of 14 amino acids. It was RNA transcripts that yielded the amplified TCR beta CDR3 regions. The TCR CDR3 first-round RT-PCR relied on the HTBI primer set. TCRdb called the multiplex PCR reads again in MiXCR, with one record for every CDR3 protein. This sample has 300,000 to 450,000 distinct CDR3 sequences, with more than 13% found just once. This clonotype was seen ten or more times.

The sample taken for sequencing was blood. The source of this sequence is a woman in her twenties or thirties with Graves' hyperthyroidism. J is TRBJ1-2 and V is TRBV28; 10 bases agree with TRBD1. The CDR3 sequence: CASRTGGTNYGYTF. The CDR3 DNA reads TGTGCCAGCAGGACAGGGGGCACTAACTATGGCTACACCTTC.